This T cell receptor beta chain was sequenced during a study of blood T cells in healthy people across ages. A note on this clonotype: What it recognizes is unknown.

The ends lost 6 bases at V and 5 bases at J; junction bases unmatched: 4. The germline V gene has CDR1 ENHRY and CDR2 SYGVKD. This CDR3 has 14 amino acids. For the second PCR, which ran for roughly 6 to 12 cycles, a sample-barcoded 5' primer and a J-beta primer mix were used. TCRdb independently ran MiXCR on the 5' RACE reads; one entry per CDR3 protein. This sample has approximately 900,000 distinct CDR3 sequences, with approximately 49% found just once. General study findings and limits: Researchers report that TCR beta diversity correlated strongly with naive T cell percentage.

The sequence was collected from a man aged 30 to 45 in good health. The sequenced sample consisted of blood. The gene calls are TRBV10-3 and TRBJ1-4; TRBD1 matches 9 bases. The CDR3 sequence is CAISRDRENEKLFF. CDR3 nucleotides: TGTGCCATCAGCCGGGACAGGGAGAATGAAAAACTGTTTTTT.